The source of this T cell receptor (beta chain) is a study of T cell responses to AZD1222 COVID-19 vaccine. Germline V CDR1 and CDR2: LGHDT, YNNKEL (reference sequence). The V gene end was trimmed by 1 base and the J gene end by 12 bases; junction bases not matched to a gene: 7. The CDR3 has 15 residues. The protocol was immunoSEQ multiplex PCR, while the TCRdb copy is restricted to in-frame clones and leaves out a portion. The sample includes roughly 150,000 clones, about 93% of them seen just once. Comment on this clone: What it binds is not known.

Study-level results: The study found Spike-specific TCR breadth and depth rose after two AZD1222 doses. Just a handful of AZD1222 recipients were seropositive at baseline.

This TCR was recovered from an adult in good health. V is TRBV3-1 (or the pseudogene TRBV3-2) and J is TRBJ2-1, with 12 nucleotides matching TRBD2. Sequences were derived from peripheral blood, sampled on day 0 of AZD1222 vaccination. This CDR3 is CASSQGLAGALGQFF. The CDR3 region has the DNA TGTGCCAGCAGCCAAGGACTAGCGGGGGCGTTGGGGCAGTTCTTC.